The 9 T cell receptor beta chains reported below all come from one sample, sequenced in a study of cytomegalovirus exposure and HLA in healthy donors. PCR primers comprised 60 Vbeta and 13 Jbeta primers. The method was immunoSEQ multiplex PCR; TCRdb's version includes in-frame clones alone and lacks a portion of them. The table records under 65,000 clones, 82% of them present only once. Sequencing was carried out using PBMCs. The receptors originated from a man aged 45-65 years in good health and CMV-seronegative.

This chain uses TRBV11-2 with TRBJ1-1; D is unclear. Germline CDR1 reads SGHAT; CDR2 reads FQNNGV. V lost 1 base and J 1 base, leaving 16 bases between the germline ends. The CDR3 contains 17 residues. Here the CDR3 reads CASSLVLPDLGNTEAFF. In DNA, the CDR3 is TGTGCCAGCAGCTTAGTCCTCCCCGACCTAGGGAACACTGAAGCTTTCTTT.

The V call is TRBV2, the J call TRBJ1-1, with D possibly being TRBD1 (5 bases). The CDR3 runs to 14 residues. Trimming removed 7 bases from V and 4 bases from J, with 16 bases in between. The germline V gene has CDR1 SNHLY and CDR2 FYNNEI. This CDR3 reads CASTFQNQGTEAFF. Here the CDR3 DNA reads TGTGCCAGCACCTTCCAGAACCAGGGCACTGAAGCTTTCTTT.

The CDR3 DNA reads TGTGCCAGCAGCTTGAAGGGGGTGGACGGGGAGCTGTTTTTT. Translation gives CASSLKGVDGELFF. The rearrangement joins TRBV7-6 to TRBJ2-2; a weak D match, TRBD1 (6 bases). The CDR3 is 14 residues long. Trimming took 3 bases from V and 7 from J, leaving 12 bases between them. CDR1 is SGHVS, CDR2 FNYEAQ, per germline.

This clone appeared a few times. J is TRBJ1-5 and V is TRBV7-6, with TRBD1 matching over 8 bases. V lost 4 bases, J lost 3 bases, and 8 bases stayed unmatched. Germline V gives CDR1 SGHVS, CDR2 FNYEAQ. The CDR3 is 16 amino acids. CDR3 protein: CASSSRQGRDNQPQHF. Written as DNA, the CDR3 is TGTGCCAGCAGCTCACGACAGGGGAGAGACAATCAGCCCCAGCATTTT.

In this sample, this clone turned up a few times. This sequence joins TRBV10-1 and TRBJ1-1; tentative D call: TRBD1 (6 bases). There are 14 residues in the CDR3. The ends were cut back, 6 bases at V and 1 base at J, with 12 bases in the middle. The germline gives CDR1 WNHNN, CDR2 SYGVQD (reference sequence). The CDR3 DNA is TGCGCCAGCAGCCCGGCCAGGGGGAACACTGAAGCTTTCTTT. Its translation: CASSPARGNTEAFF.

The V call is TRBV13, the J call TRBJ1-3, with unresolved D. The germline CDR1 and CDR2 sequences are PRHDT and FYEKMQ (reference sequence). Trimming shortened V by 4 bases and J by 4 bases, and 17 bases separated the two germline ends. This CDR3 region has 16 residues. CDR3 protein: CASSSMDFTSGNTIYF. For the CDR3, the DNA is TGTGCCAGCAGCTCGATGGACTTTACATCGGGAAACACCATATATTTT.

This clone appeared once. The chain joins TRBV5-4 to TRBJ2-7; D remains ambiguous. With 0 bases removed from V and 0 bases from J, the gap between germline ends came to 7 bases. The CDR3 length is 14 residues. CDR1 is SGHNT and CDR2 is YYREEE in the germline V gene (reference sequence). Written as DNA, the CDR3 is TGTGCCAGCAGCTTGGAGGCGGACTCCTACGAGCAGTACTTC. Protein: CASSLEADSYEQYF.

The rearrangement links TRBV5-8 to TRBJ2-2, with a tentative D call TRBD1 (6 bases). The germline V and J ends were trimmed by 0 bases and 4 bases, with 10 bases remaining between them. The CDR3 has 15 amino acids. Germline CDR1 SGHTS, CDR2 YDEGEE. The CDR3 nucleotides read TGTGCCAGCAGCTTGGAGTTCAGGGGCACCGGGGAGCTGTTTTTT. This gives the protein CASSLEFRGTGELFF.

The rearrangement uses TRBV30 and TRBJ2-5; 7 positions agree with TRBD1. This CDR3 has 13 residues. The germline V gene encodes CDR1 GTSNPN and CDR2 SVGIG (reference sequence). V lost 5 bases to trimming and J lost 2 bases; unmatched junction nucleotides: 5. The CDR3 protein is CAWEGTAQETQYF. Here the CDR3 DNA reads TGTGCCTGGGAAGGGACAGCTCAAGAGACCCAGTACTTC. The full variable domain, its missing parts supplied by reference TRBV30 and TRBJ2-5, is SQTIHQWPATLVQPVGSPLSLECTVEGTSNPNLYWYRQAAGRGLQLLFYSVGIGQISSEVPQNLSASRPQDRQFILSSKKLLLSDSGFYLCAWEGTAQETQYFGPGTRLLVL.